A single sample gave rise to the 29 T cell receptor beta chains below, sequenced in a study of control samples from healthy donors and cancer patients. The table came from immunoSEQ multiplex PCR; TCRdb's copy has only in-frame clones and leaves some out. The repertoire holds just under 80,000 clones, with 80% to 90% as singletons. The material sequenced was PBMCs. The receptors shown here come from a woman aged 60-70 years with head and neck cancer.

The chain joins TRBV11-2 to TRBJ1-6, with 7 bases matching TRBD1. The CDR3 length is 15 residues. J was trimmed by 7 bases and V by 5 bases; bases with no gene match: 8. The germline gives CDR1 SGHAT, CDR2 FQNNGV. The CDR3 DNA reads TGTGCCAGCAGCGGACACGGGACAGACAATTCACCCCTCCACTTT. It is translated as CASSGHGTDNSPLHF.

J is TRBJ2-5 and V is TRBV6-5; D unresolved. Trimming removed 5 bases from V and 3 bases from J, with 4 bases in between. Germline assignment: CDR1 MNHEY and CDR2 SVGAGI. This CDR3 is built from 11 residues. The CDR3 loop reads CASSPEETQYF. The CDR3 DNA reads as TGTGCCAGCAGTCCCGAAGAGACCCAGTACTTC.

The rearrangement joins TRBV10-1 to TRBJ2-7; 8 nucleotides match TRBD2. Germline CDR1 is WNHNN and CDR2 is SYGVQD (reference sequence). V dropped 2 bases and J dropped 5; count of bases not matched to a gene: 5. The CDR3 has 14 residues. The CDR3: CASSENAGRDEQYF. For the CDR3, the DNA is TGCGCCAGCAGTGAGAATGCCGGGAGGGACGAGCAGTACTTC.

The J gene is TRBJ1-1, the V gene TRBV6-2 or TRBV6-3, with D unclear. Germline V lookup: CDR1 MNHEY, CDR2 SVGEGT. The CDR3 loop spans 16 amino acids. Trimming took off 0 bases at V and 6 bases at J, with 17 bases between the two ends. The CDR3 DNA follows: TGTGCCAGCAGTTACTCCCCCCGAGGCCACCCGCCTGAAGCTTTCTTT. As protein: CASSYSPRGHPPEAFF.

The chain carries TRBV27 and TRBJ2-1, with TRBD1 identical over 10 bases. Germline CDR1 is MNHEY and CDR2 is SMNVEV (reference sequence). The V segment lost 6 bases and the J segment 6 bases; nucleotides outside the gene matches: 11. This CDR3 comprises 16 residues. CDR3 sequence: CASRATDRGRLNEQFF. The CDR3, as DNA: TGTGCCAGCAGGGCCACCGACAGGGGGCGCCTCAATGAGCAGTTCTTC.

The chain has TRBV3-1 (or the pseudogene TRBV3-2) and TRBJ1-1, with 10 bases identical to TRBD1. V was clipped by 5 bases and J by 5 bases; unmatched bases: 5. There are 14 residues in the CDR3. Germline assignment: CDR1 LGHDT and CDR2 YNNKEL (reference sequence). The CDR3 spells CASSGQGVRTEAFF. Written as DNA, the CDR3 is TGTGCCAGCAGCGGACAGGGGGTGAGGACTGAAGCTTTCTTT.

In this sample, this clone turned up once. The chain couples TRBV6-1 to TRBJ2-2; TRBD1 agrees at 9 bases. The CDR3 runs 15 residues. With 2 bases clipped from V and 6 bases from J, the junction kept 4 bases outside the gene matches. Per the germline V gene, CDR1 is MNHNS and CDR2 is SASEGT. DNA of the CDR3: TGTGCCAGCAGTGAATGGACAGGGGATTCCGGGGAGCTGTTTTTT. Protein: CASSEWTGDSGELFF.

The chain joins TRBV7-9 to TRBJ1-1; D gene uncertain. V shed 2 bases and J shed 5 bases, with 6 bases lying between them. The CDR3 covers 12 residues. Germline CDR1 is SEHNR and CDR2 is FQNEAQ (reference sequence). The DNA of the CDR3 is TGTGCCAGCAGCTTATTGGGTACTGAAGCTTTCTTT. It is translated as CASSLLGTEAFF. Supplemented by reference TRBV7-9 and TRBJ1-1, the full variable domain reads DTGVSQNPRHKITKRGQNVTFRCDPISEHNRLYWYRQTLGQGPEFLTYFQNEAQLEKSRLLSDRFSAERPKGSFSTLEIQRTEQGDSAMYLCASSLLGTEAFFGQGTRLTVV.

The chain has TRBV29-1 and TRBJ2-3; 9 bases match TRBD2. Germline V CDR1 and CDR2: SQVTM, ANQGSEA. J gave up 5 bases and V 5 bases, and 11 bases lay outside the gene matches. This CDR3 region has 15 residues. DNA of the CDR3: TGCAGCGTTCGGAATAGCGGGAGTCATAGAGATACGCAGTATTTT. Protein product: CSVRNSGSHRDTQYF.

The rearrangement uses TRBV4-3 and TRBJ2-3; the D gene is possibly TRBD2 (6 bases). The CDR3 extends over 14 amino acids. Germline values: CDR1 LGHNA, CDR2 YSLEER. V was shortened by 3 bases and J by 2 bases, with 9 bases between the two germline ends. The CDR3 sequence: CASSQEGSTDTQYF. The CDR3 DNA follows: TGCGCCAGCAGCCAGGAGGGGTCCACAGATACGCAGTATTTT.

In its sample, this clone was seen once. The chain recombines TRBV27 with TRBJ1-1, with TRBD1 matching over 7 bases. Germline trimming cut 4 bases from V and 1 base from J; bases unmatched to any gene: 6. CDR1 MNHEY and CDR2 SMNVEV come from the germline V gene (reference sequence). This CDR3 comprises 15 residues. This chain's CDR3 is CASSWLQGTNTEAFF. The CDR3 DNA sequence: TGTGCCAGCAGTTGGCTACAGGGGACGAACACTGAAGCTTTCTTT.

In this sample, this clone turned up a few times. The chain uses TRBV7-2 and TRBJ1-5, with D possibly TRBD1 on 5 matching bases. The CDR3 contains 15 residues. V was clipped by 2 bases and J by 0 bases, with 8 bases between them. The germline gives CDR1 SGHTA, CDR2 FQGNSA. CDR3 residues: CASSLFGGSNQPQHF. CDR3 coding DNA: TGTGCCAGCAGCTTATTTGGGGGTAGCAATCAGCCCCAGCATTTT.

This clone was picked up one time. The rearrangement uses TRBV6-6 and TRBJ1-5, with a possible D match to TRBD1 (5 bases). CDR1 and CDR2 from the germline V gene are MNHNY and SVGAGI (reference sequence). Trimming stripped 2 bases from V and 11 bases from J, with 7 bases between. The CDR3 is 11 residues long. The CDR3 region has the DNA TGTGCCAGCAGTTACGGGGGGTCCCAGCATTTT. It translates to CASSYGGSQHF.

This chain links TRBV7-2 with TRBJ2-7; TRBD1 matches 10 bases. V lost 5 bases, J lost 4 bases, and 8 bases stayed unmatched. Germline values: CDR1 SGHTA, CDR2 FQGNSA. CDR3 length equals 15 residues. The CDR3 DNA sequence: TGTGCCAGCAGCGTCGGACAGGGGGTATCGTACGAGCAGTACTTC. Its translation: CASSVGQGVSYEQYF.

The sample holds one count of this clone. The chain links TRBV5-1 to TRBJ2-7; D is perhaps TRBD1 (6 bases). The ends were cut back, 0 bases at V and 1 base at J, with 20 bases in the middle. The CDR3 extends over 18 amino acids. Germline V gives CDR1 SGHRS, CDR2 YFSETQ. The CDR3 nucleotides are TGCGCCAGCAGCTTGGAGGACAGAACATCTTTTTTTTCCTACGAGCAGTACTTC. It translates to CASSLEDRTSFFSYEQYF.

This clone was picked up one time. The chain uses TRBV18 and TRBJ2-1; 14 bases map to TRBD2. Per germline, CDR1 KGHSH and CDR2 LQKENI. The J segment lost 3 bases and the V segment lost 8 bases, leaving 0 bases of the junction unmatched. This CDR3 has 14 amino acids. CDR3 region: CASGTSGSYNEQFF. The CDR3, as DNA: TGTGCCAGCGGGACTAGCGGGAGCTACAATGAGCAGTTCTTC.

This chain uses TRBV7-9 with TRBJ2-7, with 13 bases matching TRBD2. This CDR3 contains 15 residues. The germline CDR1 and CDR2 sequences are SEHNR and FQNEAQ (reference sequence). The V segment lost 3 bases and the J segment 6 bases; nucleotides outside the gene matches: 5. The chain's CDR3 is CASSFGLAGVGEQYF. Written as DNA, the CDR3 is TGTGCCAGCAGCTTCGGACTAGCGGGAGTTGGCGAGCAGTACTTC.

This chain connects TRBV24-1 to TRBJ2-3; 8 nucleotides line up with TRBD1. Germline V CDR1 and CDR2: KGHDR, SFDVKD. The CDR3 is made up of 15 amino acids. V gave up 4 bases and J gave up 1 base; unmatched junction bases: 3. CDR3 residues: CATSDLTGGTDTQYF. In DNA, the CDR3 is TGTGCCACCAGTGACTTGACAGGGGGCACAGATACGCAGTATTTT.

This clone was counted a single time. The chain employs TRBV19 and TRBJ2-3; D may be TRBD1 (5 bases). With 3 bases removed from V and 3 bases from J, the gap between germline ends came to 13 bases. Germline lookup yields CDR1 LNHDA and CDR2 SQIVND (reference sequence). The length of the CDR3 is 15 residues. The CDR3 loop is CASSIVGVDTDTQYF. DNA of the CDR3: TGTGCCAGTAGTATCGTAGGGGTAGATACAGATACGCAGTATTTT.

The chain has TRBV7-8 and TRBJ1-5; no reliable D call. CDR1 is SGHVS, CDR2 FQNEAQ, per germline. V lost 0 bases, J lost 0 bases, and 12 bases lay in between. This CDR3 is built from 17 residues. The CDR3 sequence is CASSLAAPGSSNQPQHF. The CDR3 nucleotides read TGTGCCAGCAGCTTAGCGGCCCCTGGGAGTAGCAATCAGCCCCAGCATTTT.

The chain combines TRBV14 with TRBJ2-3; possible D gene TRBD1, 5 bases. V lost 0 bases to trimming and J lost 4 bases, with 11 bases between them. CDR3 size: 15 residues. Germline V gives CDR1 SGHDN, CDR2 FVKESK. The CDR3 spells CASSQDPEGADTQYF. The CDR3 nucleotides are TGTGCCAGCAGCCAAGATCCCGAAGGGGCAGATACGCAGTATTTT.

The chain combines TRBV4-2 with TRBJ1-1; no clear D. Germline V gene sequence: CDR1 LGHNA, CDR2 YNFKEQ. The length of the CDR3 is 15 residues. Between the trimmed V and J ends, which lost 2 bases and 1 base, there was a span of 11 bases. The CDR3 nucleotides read TGTGCCAGCAGCCAATCTAGGGTATGGAACACTGAAGCTTTCTTT. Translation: CASSQSRVWNTEAFF.

The CDR3 is CAISDPGTGEKLFF. CDR3 in DNA: TGTGCCATCAGTGACCCCGGGACAGGAGAAAAACTGTTTTTT. The V call is TRBV10-3, the J call TRBJ1-4, with 8 bases fitting TRBD1. Germline V gives CDR1 ENHRY, CDR2 SYGVKD. This CDR3 has 14 amino acids. V lost 3 bases, J lost 8 bases, and 5 bases stayed unmatched.

The CDR3 sequence is CASSRGGVGMTEAFF. CDR3 DNA: TGTGCCAGCAGTCGGGGTGGAGTAGGGATGACTGAAGCTTTCTTT. The chain is built from TRBV28 and TRBJ1-1; D remains ambiguous. This CDR3 spans 15 amino acids. V lost 5 bases and J lost 5, with 18 bases in between. Germline lookup yields CDR1 MDHEN and CDR2 SYDVKM.

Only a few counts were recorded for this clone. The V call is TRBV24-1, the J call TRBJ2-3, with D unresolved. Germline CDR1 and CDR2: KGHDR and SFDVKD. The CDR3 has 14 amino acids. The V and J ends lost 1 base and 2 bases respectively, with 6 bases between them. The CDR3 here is CATSDLQTTDTQYF. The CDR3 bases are TGTGCCACCAGTGATTTACAGACCACAGATACGCAGTATTTT.

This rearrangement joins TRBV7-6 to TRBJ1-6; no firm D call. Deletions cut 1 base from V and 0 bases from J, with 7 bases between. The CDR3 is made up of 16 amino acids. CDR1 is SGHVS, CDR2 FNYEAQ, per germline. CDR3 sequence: CASSLDSSSYNSPLHF. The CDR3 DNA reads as TGTGCCAGCAGCTTAGACAGTAGCTCCTATAATTCACCCCTCCACTTT.

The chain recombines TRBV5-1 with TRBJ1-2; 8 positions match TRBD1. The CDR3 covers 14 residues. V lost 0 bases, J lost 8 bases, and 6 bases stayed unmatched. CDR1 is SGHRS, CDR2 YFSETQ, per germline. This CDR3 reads CASSLGQGAEGYTF. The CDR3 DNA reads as TGCGCCAGCAGCTTGGGCCAGGGGGCGGAAGGCTACACCTTC.

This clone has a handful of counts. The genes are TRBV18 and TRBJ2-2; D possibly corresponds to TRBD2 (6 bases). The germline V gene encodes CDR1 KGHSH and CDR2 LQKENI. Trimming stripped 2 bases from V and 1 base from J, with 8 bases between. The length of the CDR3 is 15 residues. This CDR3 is CASSPEAGNTGELFF. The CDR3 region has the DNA TGTGCCAGCTCACCAGAAGCGGGGAACACCGGGGAGCTGTTTTTT.

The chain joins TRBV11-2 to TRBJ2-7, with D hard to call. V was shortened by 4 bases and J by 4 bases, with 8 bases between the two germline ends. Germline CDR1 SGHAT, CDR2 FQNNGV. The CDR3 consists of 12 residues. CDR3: CASSSGPYEQYF. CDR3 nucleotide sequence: TGTGCCAGCAGCTCAGGACCTTACGAGCAGTACTTC. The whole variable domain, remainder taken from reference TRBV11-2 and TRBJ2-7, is EAGVAQSPRYKIIEKRQSVAFWCNPISGHATLYWYQQILGQGPKLLIQFQNNGVVDDSQLPKDRFSAERLKGVDSTLKIQPAKLEDSAVYLCASSSGPYEQYFGPGTRLTVT.